A selection of T cell receptor beta chains follows, all from one sample in a study of tumor-infiltrating lymphocytes in primary liver carcinoma. TCRdb redid the calling of the multiplex PCR reads with MiXCR, one entry per CDR3 protein. Seen here are 85,000 to 100,000 distinct CDR3 sequences, less than 75% observed once, and the top ten hold about 27%. Specimen: tumor-adjacent normal liver tissue. The receptors derive from a man in his forties with primary liver carcinoma and hepatitis B virus infection. The CDR3 runs from the conserved cysteine through the conserved F or W. A D gene is named only where the DNA matches it firmly. Clone size, where shown, is once, few, many, or a class for clones that have expanded.

V gene: TRBV11-2; J gene: TRBJ2-5; clone size: many; D gene: TRBD2; CDR3 protein: CASSLGILAGGQETQYF; CDR3 DNA: TGTGCCAGCAGCTTAGGTATCCTAGCGGGGGGACAAGAGACCCAGTACTTC
V gene: TRBV6-6; J gene: TRBJ2-7; clone size: .; D gene: TRBD2; CDR3 protein: CASGYSTLAGDKQYF; CDR3 DNA: TGTGCCAGCGGTTACTCGACGCTAGCGGGAGACAAGCAGTACTTC
V gene: TRBV6-6; J gene: TRBJ2-5; clone size: .; D gene: TRBD1; CDR3 protein: CVSSPTGVRETQYF; CDR3 DNA: TGTGTCAGCAGTCCCACAGGGGTGCGAGAGACCCAGTACTTC
V gene: TRBV11-2; J gene: TRBJ2-7; clone size: few; D gene: TRBD2; CDR3 protein: CASSLVGGSSYDQYF; CDR3 DNA: TGTGCCAGTAGCTTAGTGGGGGGGAGCTCCTACGATCAGTACTTC
V gene: TRBV2; J gene: TRBJ2-7; clone size: .; D gene: .; CDR3 protein: CASSEARESYEQYF; CDR3 DNA: TGTGCCAGCAGTGAAGCCAGGGAATCCTACGAGCAGTACTTC
V gene: TRBV4-1; J gene: TRBJ2-7; clone size: .; D gene: TRBD1; CDR3 protein: CASSPTGGGWKEQYF; CDR3 DNA: TGCGCCAGCAGCCCCACAGGGGGCGGTTGGAAAGAGCAGTACTTT
V gene: TRBV12-3/TRBV12-4; J gene: TRBJ1-5; clone size: many; D gene: TRBD1; CDR3 protein: CASRATGDSNQPQHF; CDR3 DNA: TGTGCCAGCAGGGCGACAGGGGACAGCAATCAGCCCCAGCATTTT
V gene: TRBV28; J gene: TRBJ2-2; clone size: .; D gene: TRBD1; CDR3 protein: CARSLVAGGNGELFF; CDR3 DNA: TGTGCCAGAAGTTTAGTGGCAGGGGGCAACGGGGAGCTGTTTTTT
V gene: TRBV6-5; J gene: TRBJ2-1; clone size: .; D gene: .; CDR3 protein: CASKIYRADNEQLF; CDR3 DNA: TGTGCCAGCAAGATATACAGGGCCGACAATGAGCAGCTCTTC
V gene: TRBV6-1; J gene: TRBJ2-7; clone size: .; D gene: TRBD1; CDR3 protein: CASSEGLPGQGEWSSYEQYF; CDR3 DNA: TGTGCCAGCAGTGAAGGGCTTCCGGGACAGGGAGAATGGAGCTCCTACGAGCAGTACTTC
V gene: TRBV29-1; J gene: TRBJ2-1; clone size: .; D gene: .; CDR3 protein: CSVGPRVEQTPYEQFF; CDR3 DNA: TGCAGCGTTGGTCCCCGGGTCGAACAGACCCCCTACGAGCAGTTCTTC
V gene: TRBV6-6; J gene: TRBJ2-3; clone size: .; D gene: .; CDR3 protein: CVSRRQEARTTQYF; CDR3 DNA: TGTGTCAGTCGGAGGCAGGAGGCCCGGACCACGCAGTATTTT
V gene: TRBV5-1; J gene: TRBJ2-7; clone size: once; D gene: .; CDR3 protein: CASSRGDGVCHEQYF; CDR3 DNA: TGCGCCAGCAGCAGGGGGGACGGAGTTTGCCACGAGCAGTACTTC
V gene: TRBV10-1; J gene: TRBJ2-1; clone size: .; D gene: .; CDR3 protein: CASSDWGNEQSF; CDR3 DNA: TGCGCCAGCAGTGATTGGGGGAATGAGCAGTCCTTC
V gene: TRBV25-1; J gene: TRBJ2-2; clone size: .; D gene: .; CDR3 protein: CASSGRGPRHTGELSF; CDR3 DNA: TGTGCCAGCAGTGGCAGGGGACCACGCCACACCGGGGAGCTGTCTTTT
V gene: TRBV6-2/TRBV6-3; J gene: TRBJ2-1; clone size: .; D gene: .; CDR3 protein: CAGCLAARRPRRSYNEQFF; CDR3 DNA: TGTGCCGGATGTTTAGCTGCGCGACGGCCGAGGCGCTCCTACAATGAGCAGTTCTTC
V gene: TRBV19; J gene: TRBJ1-4; clone size: .; D gene: .; CDR3 protein: CANSMEGQNNEKLFF; CDR3 DNA: TGTGCCAATAGTATGGAGGGGCAGAATAATGAAAAACTGTTTTTT
V gene: TRBV29-1; J gene: TRBJ2-7; clone size: .; D gene: .; CDR3 protein: CSAGLDYEQYF; CDR3 DNA: TGTAGCGCTGGACTTGATTACGAGCAGTACTTC
V gene: TRBV6-1; J gene: TRBJ1-4; clone size: .; D gene: .; CDR3 protein: CASSESWAATSEKLFF; CDR3 DNA: TGTGCCAGCAGTGAGAGTTGGGCAGCGACTAGTGAAAAACTGTTTTTT
V gene: TRBV11-2; J gene: TRBJ2-1; clone size: .; D gene: TRBD2; CDR3 protein: CTSSSDIGLVMGEQFF; CDR3 DNA: TGTACCAGCAGCTCGGATATCGGACTAGTCATGGGTGAGCAGTTCTTC
V gene: TRBV6-1; J gene: TRBJ2-3; clone size: .; D gene: .; CDR3 protein: CASKYGRAGTHYF; CDR3 DNA: TGTGCCAGCAAGTACGGGAGAGCAGGTACGCACTATTTT
V gene: TRBV20-1; J gene: TRBJ2-3; clone size: .; D gene: TRBD2; CDR3 protein: CSAILAGGPPPSQYF; CDR3 DNA: TGCAGTGCCATACTAGCGGGAGGCCCGCCCCCCTCGCAGTATTTT
V gene: TRBV12-3/TRBV12-4; J gene: TRBJ1-1; clone size: many; D gene: TRBD1; CDR3 protein: CASSSSFGQGHTEAFF; CDR3 DNA: TGTGCCAGCAGTTCCTCTTTTGGACAGGGACACACTGAAGCTTTCTTT
V gene: TRBV29-1; J gene: TRBJ2-7; clone size: many; D gene: .; CDR3 protein: CSALTDYEQYF; CDR3 DNA: TGCAGCGCTTTGACAGACTACGAGCAGTACTTC
V gene: TRBV10-3; J gene: TRBJ2-5; clone size: .; D gene: TRBD2; CDR3 protein: CAICDPDGASGRAPEETQYF; CDR3 DNA: TGTGCCATCTGTGATCCGGATGGCGCTAGCGGGAGAGCCCCGGAAGAGACCCAGTACTTC
V gene: TRBV11-2; J gene: TRBJ1-4; clone size: .; D gene: .; CDR3 protein: CASSADPRDGRPNEKLFF; CDR3 DNA: TGTGCAAGCAGCGCCGACCCCCGGGACGGGCGACCTAATGAAAAACTGTTTTTT
V gene: TRBV12-3/TRBV12-4; J gene: TRBJ2-5; clone size: .; D gene: .; CDR3 protein: CASSVSGASRETQYF; CDR3 DNA: TGTGCCAGTAGCGTATCGGGAGCTAGCCGTGAGACCCAGTACTTC
V gene: TRBV14; J gene: TRBJ2-1; clone size: many; D gene: .; CDR3 protein: CASSPGTRDEQFF; CDR3 DNA: TGTGCCAGCAGTCCCGGGACTCGGGATGAGCAGTTCTTC
V gene: TRBV5-1; J gene: TRBJ2-1; clone size: .; D gene: .; CDR3 protein: CASSPNTGNEQFF; CDR3 DNA: TGCGCCAGCAGCCCCAATACAGGGAATGAGCAGTTCTTC
V gene: TRBV11-2; J gene: TRBJ2-7; clone size: .; D gene: TRBD1; CDR3 protein: CARSPWTGAGGEQYF; CDR3 DNA: TGTGCCCGCAGCCCCTGGACAGGAGCTGGGGGCGAGCAGTACTTC
V gene: TRBV6-1; J gene: TRBJ2-4; clone size: .; D gene: .; CDR3 protein: CASRPTGGIAQAKNIQYF; CDR3 DNA: TGTGCCAGCAGGCCGACAGGCGGAATTGCTCAAGCCAAAAACATTCAGTACTTC
V gene: TRBV28; J gene: TRBJ2-4; clone size: .; D gene: TRBD1; CDR3 protein: CASSPPGQSAKNIQYF; CDR3 DNA: TGTGCCAGCAGTCCGCCGGGACAGTCAGCCAAAAACATTCAGTACTTC
V gene: TRBV5-5; J gene: TRBJ1-1; clone size: many; D gene: .; CDR3 protein: CASSFAGSYGAFF; CDR3 DNA: TGTGCCAGCAGCTTTGCAGGATCCTATGGAGCTTTCTTT
V gene: TRBV6-6; J gene: TRBJ1-6; clone size: few; D gene: TRBD1; CDR3 protein: CASSPPGQGNNPPLHF; CDR3 DNA: TGTGCCAGCAGTCCTCCGGGACAGGGGAATAATCCACCCCTCCACTTT
V gene: TRBV4-1; J gene: TRBJ2-2; clone size: .; D gene: TRBD1; CDR3 protein: CASSQDHRGTGELFF; CDR3 DNA: TGCGCCAGCAGCCAAGATCACAGGGGGACCGGGGAGCTGTTTTTT
V gene: TRBV29-1; J gene: TRBJ2-2; clone size: once; D gene: .; CDR3 protein: CSVEGALDGELFF; CDR3 DNA: TGCAGCGTTGAAGGGGCTTTGGACGGAGAGCTGTTTTTT
V gene: TRBV7-8; J gene: TRBJ1-3; clone size: many; D gene: TRBD1; CDR3 protein: CASSPTGTGVSGNTIYF; CDR3 DNA: TGTGCCAGCAGCCCCACCGGGACAGGGGTCTCTGGAAACACCATATATTTT
V gene: TRBV29-1; J gene: TRBJ1-2; clone size: many; D gene: TRBD1; CDR3 protein: CSVGTGTYGYTF; CDR3 DNA: TGCAGCGTTGGGACAGGCACTTATGGCTACACCTTC
V gene: TRBV11-2; J gene: TRBJ2-6; clone size: .; D gene: .; CDR3 protein: CASSLLRGSGANVLTF; CDR3 DNA: TGTGCCAGCAGCTTATTGCGGGGAAGTGGGGCCAACGTCCTGACTTTC
V gene: TRBV6-1; J gene: TRBJ2-7; clone size: .; D gene: TRBD1; CDR3 protein: CASSLSRGSHEQYF; CDR3 DNA: TGTGCCAGCAGCTTGAGCAGGGGGTCCCACGAGCAGTACTTC
V gene: TRBV11-2; J gene: TRBJ1-1; clone size: once; D gene: .; CDR3 protein: CAGIPPGWGASF; CDR3 DNA: TGTGCCGGCATCCCTCCGGGGTGGGGAGCTTCCTTT
V gene: TRBV12-3/TRBV12-4; J gene: TRBJ2-2; clone size: many; D gene: .; CDR3 protein: CASRFVPNTGELFF; CDR3 DNA: TGTGCCAGCAGATTCGTCCCGAACACCGGGGAGCTGTTTTTT
V gene: TRBV7-9; J gene: TRBJ1-5; clone size: few; D gene: .; CDR3 protein: CASSPRHDQPQHF; CDR3 DNA: TGTGCCAGCAGCCCTAGGCACGATCAGCCCCAGCATTTT
V gene: TRBV5-4; J gene: TRBJ2-1; clone size: .; D gene: .; CDR3 protein: CANGVGFDEQFF; CDR3 DNA: TGTGCCAACGGCGTAGGTTTCGATGAGCAGTTCTTC
V gene: TRBV7-3; J gene: TRBJ2-1; clone size: .; D gene: TRBD2; CDR3 protein: CASSSSLAGGPGEQFF; CDR3 DNA: TGTGCCAGCAGCTCATCACTAGCGGGAGGGCCGGGTGAGCAGTTCTTC